A single sample gave rise to the 18 T cell receptor beta chains below, sequenced in a study of shared clonotypes between healthy human individuals. The assay was immunoSEQ multiplex PCR, and TCRdb's table has in-frame clones only and misses some. The top ten clones hold about 1.4% of a sample with about 1 million clones, around 76% of them seen once. The sample was memory CD4+ T cells sorted from blood. Subset meaning: CD45RA-negative fraction. Every receptor here comes from a man younger than 30 in good health.

There are a few counts of this clone. V gene TRBV9 combines with J gene TRBJ2-4; D might be TRBD1 or TRBD2, each matching 5 bases. With 0 bases removed from V and 5 bases from J, the gap between germline ends came to 15 bases. This CDR3 region has 16 residues. CDR1 is SGDLS, CDR2 YYNGEE, per germline. CDR3 loop: CASSVEPGRKENIQYF. In DNA, the CDR3 is TGTGCCAGCAGCGTAGAACCGGGGCGGAAAGAAAACATTCAGTACTTC.

The CDR3 loop is CASSGGVRELFF. Here the CDR3 DNA reads TGTGCCAGTAGTGGGGGAGTTAGGGAGCTGTTTTTT. The gene calls are TRBV19 and TRBJ2-2; either TRBD1 or TRBD2 may fit D (5 bases each). The CDR3 consists of 12 residues. The V end lost 5 bases, the J end lost 9 bases, and 10 bases lay between the germline ends. Germline values: CDR1 LNHDA, CDR2 SQIVND (reference sequence).

The chain carries TRBV2 and TRBJ2-7; no firm D call. V lost 3 bases, J lost 2 bases, and 11 bases lay in between. Per germline, CDR1 SNHLY and CDR2 FYNNEI. The CDR3 totals 14 residues. DNA of the CDR3: TGTGCCAGCAGTGACAGGAGATGGCCCTACGAGCAGTACTTC. This codes for CASSDRRWPYEQYF.

The V call is TRBV6-1, the J call TRBJ2-7; tentatively, D is TRBD1 (5 bases). The CDR3 is made up of 14 amino acids. CDR1 and CDR2 (germline): MNHNS, SASEGT. Trimming took off 1 base at V and 6 bases at J, with 13 bases between the two ends. CDR3 nucleotides: TGTGCCAGCAGTGAAGTAGTGACAGTGGGCGAGCAGTACTTC. Translating gives CASSEVVTVGEQYF.

The genes are TRBV6-5 and TRBJ1-2, with D hard to call. V lost 0 bases, J lost 7 bases, and 9 bases lay in between. The CDR3 runs 13 residues. Germline CDR1 is MNHEY and CDR2 is SVGAGI. The CDR3 DNA sequence: TGTGCCAGCAGTTACTCGCCCGAGGGTGGCTACACCTTC. Protein: CASSYSPEGGYTF.

This clone was recorded a few times. The rearrangement joins TRBV27 to TRBJ2-3, with 9 bases fitting TRBD1. V was clipped by 3 bases and J by 6 bases; unmatched bases: 4. Germline values: CDR1 MNHEY, CDR2 SMNVEV (reference sequence). There are 14 residues in the CDR3. CDR3 sequence (DNA): TGTGCCAGCAGTTTGGGACAGGGAAGGGATACGCAGTATTTT. It specifies CASSLGQGRDTQYF.

CDR3 region: CAPRGVGCGSTEAFF. CDR3 nucleotides: TGTGCCCCGAGAGGGGTCGGTTGTGGAAGCACTGAAGCTTTCTTT. The chain carries TRBV7-3 and TRBJ1-1, with a tentative D call TRBD1 (5 bases). Germline V gives CDR1 SGHTA, CDR2 FQGTGA. This CDR3 comprises 15 residues. The V and J ends lost 11 bases and 4 bases respectively, with 23 bases between them.

Turning to this clone: The same CDR3 also results from other DNA sequences found in this sample. The rearrangement links TRBV18 to TRBJ2-7; D ambiguous. This CDR3 has 12 residues. Trimming pared 3 bases from V and 4 bases from J, leaving 7 bases between. The germline V gene encodes CDR1 KGHSH and CDR2 LQKENI. CDR3 protein: CASSPGGYEQYF. The CDR3 DNA reads as TGTGCCAGCTCACCGGGTGGGTACGAGCAGTACTTC.

This chain connects TRBV5-5 to TRBJ2-7; D uncertain. Trimming cost V 4 bases and J 6 bases, with 11 bases left between them. Germline lookup yields CDR1 SGHKS and CDR2 YYEKEE (reference sequence). The CDR3 is 12 amino acids. CDR3 sequence (DNA): TGTGCCAGCAGCGCGCGGTCGTCCGAGCAGTACTTC. Translating it yields CASSARSSEQYF.

Notes on this clone: Other DNA sequences within the sample encode an identical CDR3. The gene calls are TRBV28 and TRBJ1-5; tentative D call: TRBD1 (5 bases). Germline values: CDR1 MDHEN, CDR2 SYDVKM. The CDR3 is 14 residues long. Trimming pared 6 bases from V and 0 bases from J, leaving 9 bases between. As DNA, the CDR3 is TGTGCCAGCAGATCGGGGGATAGCAATCAGCCCCAGCATTTT. This translates into CASRSGDSNQPQHF.

The V call is TRBV5-8, the J call TRBJ2-7, with 9 positions matching TRBD1. V gave up 0 bases and J gave up 4 bases; unmatched junction bases: 5. Germline V gene sequence: CDR1 SGHTS, CDR2 YDEGEE. The CDR3 consists of 15 residues. CDR3 nucleotide sequence: TGTGCCAGCAGCTTGGTGGGGGACAGGGATTACGAGCAGTACTTC. This encodes CASSLVGDRDYEQYF.

The chain is built from TRBV18 and TRBJ2-7; TRBD2 aligns across 8 bases. The germline V gene encodes CDR1 KGHSH and CDR2 LQKENI. The ends lost 3 bases at V and 4 bases at J; junction bases unmatched: 8. The CDR3 length is 15 residues. CDR3: CASSPPAGARYEQYF. CDR3 nucleotide sequence: TGTGCCAGCTCACCTCCAGCGGGAGCCAGATACGAGCAGTACTTC.

This chain links TRBV14 with TRBJ1-2; weak D call: TRBD1 (6 bases). This CDR3 is 12 amino acids long. Germline loops: CDR1 SGHDN, CDR2 FVKESK. V lost 4 bases to trimming and J lost 14 bases, with 17 bases between them. The CDR3 bases are TGTGCCAGCAGCCCCGCCGGGGGCGGGGCGACCTTC. Translated: CASSPAGGGATF. Variable domain in full (rest from reference TRBV14 and TRBJ1-2): EAGVTQFPSHSVIEKGQTVTLRCDPISGHDNLYWYRRVMGKEIKFLLHFVKESKQDESGMPNNRFLAERTGGTYSTLKVQPAELEDSGVYFCASSPAGGGATFGSGTRLTVV.

J is TRBJ1-1 and V is TRBV28; possibly TRBD1 for D (6 bases). Germline values: CDR1 MDHEN, CDR2 SYDVKM. This CDR3 is 15 amino acids long. V was trimmed by 5 bases and J by 4 bases, leaving 17 bases between them. CDR3 in amino acids: CASSPPARGGTEAFF. CDR3 in DNA: TGTGCCAGCAGTCCCCCGGCCAGGGGAGGCACTGAAGCTTTCTTT.

This sequence joins TRBV11-2 and TRBJ2-5, with 8 bases matching TRBD2. CDR3 length equals 15 residues. From germline, CDR1 is SGHAT and CDR2 FQNNGV. The J segment lost 5 bases and the V segment lost 5 bases, leaving 10 bases of the junction unmatched. The DNA of the CDR3 is TGTGCCAGCAGCGCGGGGGGTGCAGGGTGGGAGACCCAGTACTTC. Translating it yields CASSAGGAGWETQYF.

The chain recombines TRBV27 with TRBJ2-5; 13 bases are a match to TRBD2. CDR3 size: 13 residues. Looked up from germline, CDR1 is MNHEY and CDR2 is SMNVEV (reference sequence). V shed 6 bases, J shed 5 bases, and the junction held 0 bases outside the gene matches. The CDR3 loop is CASRLAGGETQYF. The DNA of the CDR3 is TGTGCCAGCAGACTAGCGGGAGGGGAGACCCAGTACTTC.

V is TRBV5-1 and J is TRBJ2-2; TRBD1 is a possible D gene (5 bases). Trimming stripped 4 bases from V and 5 bases from J, with 12 bases between. The germline CDR1 and CDR2 sequences are SGHRS and YFSETQ. CDR3 length equals 14 residues. Written as DNA, the CDR3 is TGCGCCAGCAGCAAACAGGAGCCAACCGGGGAGCTGTTTTTT. Protein: CASSKQEPTGELFF. The full variable domain, completed using reference TRBV5-1 and TRBJ2-2, is KAGVTQTPRYLIKTRGQQVTLSCSPISGHRSVSWYQQTPGQGLQFLFEYFSETQRNKGNFPGRFSGRQFSNSRSEMNVSTLELGDSALYLCASSKQEPTGELFFGEGSRLTVL.

V gene TRBV10-3 combines with J gene TRBJ1-2, with D possibly TRBD1 on 5 matching bases. CDR3 length: 14 residues. Trimming shortened V by 8 bases and J by 6 bases, and 19 bases separated the two germline ends. CDR1 is ENHRY and CDR2 is SYGVKD in the germline V gene. DNA of the CDR3: TGTGCCATCTCCCCGGGGGGTAACGAAGATGGCTACACCTTC. As protein: CAISPGGNEDGYTF.